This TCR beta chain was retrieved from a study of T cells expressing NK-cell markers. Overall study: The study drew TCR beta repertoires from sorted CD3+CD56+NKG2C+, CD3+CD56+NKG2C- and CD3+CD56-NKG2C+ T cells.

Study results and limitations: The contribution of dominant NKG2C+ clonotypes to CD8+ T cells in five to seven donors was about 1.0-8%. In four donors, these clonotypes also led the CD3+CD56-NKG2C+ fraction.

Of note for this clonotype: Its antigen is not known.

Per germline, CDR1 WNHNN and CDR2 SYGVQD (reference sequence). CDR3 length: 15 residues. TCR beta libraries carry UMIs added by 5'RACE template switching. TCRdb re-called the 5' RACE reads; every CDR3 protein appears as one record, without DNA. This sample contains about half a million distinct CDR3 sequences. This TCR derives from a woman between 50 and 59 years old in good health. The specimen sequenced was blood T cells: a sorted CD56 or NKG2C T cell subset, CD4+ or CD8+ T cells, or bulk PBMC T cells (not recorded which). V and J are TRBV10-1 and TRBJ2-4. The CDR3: CASSEDTTAKNIQYF.